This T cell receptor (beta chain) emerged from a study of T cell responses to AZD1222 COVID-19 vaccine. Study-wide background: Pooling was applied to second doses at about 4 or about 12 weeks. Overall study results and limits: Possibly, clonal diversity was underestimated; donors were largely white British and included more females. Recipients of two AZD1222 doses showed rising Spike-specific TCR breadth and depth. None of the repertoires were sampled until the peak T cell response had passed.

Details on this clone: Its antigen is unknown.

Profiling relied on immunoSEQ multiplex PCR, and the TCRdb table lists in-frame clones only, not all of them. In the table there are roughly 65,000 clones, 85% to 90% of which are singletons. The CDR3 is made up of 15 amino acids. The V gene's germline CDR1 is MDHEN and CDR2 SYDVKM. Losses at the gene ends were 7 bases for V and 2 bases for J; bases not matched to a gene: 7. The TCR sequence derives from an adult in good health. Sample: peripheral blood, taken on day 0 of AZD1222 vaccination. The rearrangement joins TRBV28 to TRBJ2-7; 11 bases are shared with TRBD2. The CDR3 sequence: CASTLTSGEAYEQYF. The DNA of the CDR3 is TGTGCCAGCACCTTGACTAGCGGGGAAGCCTACGAGCAGTACTTC.